Below, one T cell receptor beta chain is given with its context. TCR beta cDNA came from roughly 0.45 ug total RNA, primed with a constant-region primer. Slightly modified ARM-PCR with three nested multiplex PCR rounds yielded TCR beta libraries. The two initial PCR rounds, roughly 11 cycles each, used TRBV1-TRBV30 forward and C-beta reverse primers. TCRdb called the multiplex PCR reads again in MiXCR, with one record for every CDR3 protein. The sample records fewer than 350,000 distinct CDR3 sequences, 65% being singletons. The source of the sample is a study of tumor-infiltrating lymphocytes in primary liver carcinoma. Trimming took 0 bases from V and 12 from J, leaving 15 bases between them. Germline-derived CDR1 and CDR2 are SGHDN and FVKESK. The length of the CDR3 is 14 residues. It was unsorted whole blood that yielded blood RNA, and germline DNA was also extracted. Every patient had chronic HBV infection and was treatment-naive.

V is TRBV14 and J is TRBJ2-1; D unclear. The sequence was obtained from a man between 40 and 49 years old with primary liver carcinoma and hepatitis B virus infection. The sequencing input was peripheral blood. The CDR3 here is CASSQDSAANTQFF. The CDR3 DNA sequence: TGTGCCAGCAGCCAAGATTCGGCAGCGAACACGCAGTTCTTC.